The subject of this entry is one TCR beta chain. The CDR3 runs 17 residues. The germline V gene has CDR1 MDHEN and CDR2 SYDVKM. The trim removed 1 base at V and 4 bases at J, leaving 8 bases unmatched. The data derive from a study of OX40 agonist ivuxolimab in advanced cancers. Study details: Enrollees could have had prior anti-PD-1, anti-PD-L1 or anti-CTLA-4 therapy, which 40% had received.

Libraries were prepared by immunoSEQ multiplex PCR; TCRdb keeps only in-frame clonotypes and omits some of them. The sample shows around 87,000 clones, approximately 94% of them seen only once. J is TRBJ2-3 and V is TRBV28, with TRBD1 matching over 10 bases. This clonotype was obtained from an adult with an advanced solid tumor such as melanoma, head and neck, liver or kidney cancer. Here the sequenced sample was CD4+ or CD8+ T cells sorted from blood, taken in a trial of the OX40 agonist ivuxolimab. CDR3 sequence (DNA): TGTGCCAGCAGTTTATTGCCCGGGACAGGGGACCCAGATACGCAGTATTTT. Amino acids: CASSLLPGTGDPDTQYF.